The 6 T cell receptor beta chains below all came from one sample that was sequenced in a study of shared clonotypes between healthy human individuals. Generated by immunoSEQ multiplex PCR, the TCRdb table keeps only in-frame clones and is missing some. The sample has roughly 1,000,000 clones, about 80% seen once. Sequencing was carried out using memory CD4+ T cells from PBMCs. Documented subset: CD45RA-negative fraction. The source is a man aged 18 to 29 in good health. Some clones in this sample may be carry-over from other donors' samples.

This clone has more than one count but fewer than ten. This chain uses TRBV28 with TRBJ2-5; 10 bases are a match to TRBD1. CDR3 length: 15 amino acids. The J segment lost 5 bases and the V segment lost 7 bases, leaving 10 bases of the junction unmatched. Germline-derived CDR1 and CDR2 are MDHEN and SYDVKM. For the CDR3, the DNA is TGTGCCAGCAAACTTAGGGGACAGGGGATCGAGACCCAGTACTTC. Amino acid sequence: CASKLRGQGIETQYF.

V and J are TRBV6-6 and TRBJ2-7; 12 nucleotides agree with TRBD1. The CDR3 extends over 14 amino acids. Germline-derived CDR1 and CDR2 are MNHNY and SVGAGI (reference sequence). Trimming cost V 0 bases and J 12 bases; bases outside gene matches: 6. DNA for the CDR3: TGTGCCAGCAGTTACTCGGGACAGGGGGCTAAGTCGTACTTC. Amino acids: CASSYSGQGAKSYF.

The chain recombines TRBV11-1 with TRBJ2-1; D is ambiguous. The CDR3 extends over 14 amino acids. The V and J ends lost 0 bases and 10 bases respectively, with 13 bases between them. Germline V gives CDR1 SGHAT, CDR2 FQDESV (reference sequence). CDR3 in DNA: TGTGCCAGCAGCTTAGCGCGACCAGCCGGAGAGCAGTTCTTC. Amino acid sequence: CASSLARPAGEQFF.

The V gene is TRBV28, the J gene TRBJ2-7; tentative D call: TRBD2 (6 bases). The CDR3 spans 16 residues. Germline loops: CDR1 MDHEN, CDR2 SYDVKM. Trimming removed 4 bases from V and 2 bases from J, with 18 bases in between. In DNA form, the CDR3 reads TGTGCCAGCAGTTCCCCCGGCTTGCGGGGAACCTACGAGCAGTACTTC. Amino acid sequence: CASSSPGLRGTYEQYF.

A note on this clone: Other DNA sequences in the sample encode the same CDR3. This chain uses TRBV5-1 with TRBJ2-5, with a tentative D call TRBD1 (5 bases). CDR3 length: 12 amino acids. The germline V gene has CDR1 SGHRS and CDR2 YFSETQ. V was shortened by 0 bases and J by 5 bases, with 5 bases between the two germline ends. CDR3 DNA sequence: TGCGCCAGCAGCTTGGAGGGGGAGACCCAGTACTTC. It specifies CASSLEGETQYF.

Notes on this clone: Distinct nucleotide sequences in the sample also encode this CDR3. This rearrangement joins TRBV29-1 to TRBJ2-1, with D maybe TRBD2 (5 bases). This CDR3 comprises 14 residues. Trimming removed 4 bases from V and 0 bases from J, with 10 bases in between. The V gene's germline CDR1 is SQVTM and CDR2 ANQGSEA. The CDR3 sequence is CSVVGGSSYNEQFF. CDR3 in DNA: TGCAGCGTTGTTGGTGGGAGCTCCTACAATGAGCAGTTCTTC.